One and the same sample provided the 8 T cell receptor beta chains below, sequenced in a study of CD8 T cells in Susac syndrome. Reverse transcription of about 0.5 to 1 ug RNA was performed with random hexamers. MiXCR was run by TCRdb on the immunoSEQ multiplex PCR reads, yielding one entry per CDR3 protein. In the table there are 250,000 to 300,000 distinct CDR3 sequences, roughly 81% of which are singletons. The specimen sequenced was CD8+ T cells from PBMCs. The receptors derive from a human donor with multiple sclerosis.

The genes are TRBV2 and TRBJ1-2, with TRBD1 identical over 7 bases. Trimming at V came to 4 bases and at J to 4 bases, leaving 12 bases not matched to a gene. Germline V gene lookup returns CDR1 SNHLY and CDR2 FYNNEI. The CDR3 consists of 16 residues. The CDR3 DNA is TGTGCCAGCAGTGGGAACAGGGGACCCTTACTCTATGGCTACACCTTC. Protein product: CASSGNRGPLLYGYTF.

The J gene is TRBJ2-1, the V gene TRBV6-6; D not certain. CDR3 length: 12 amino acids. Germline lookup yields CDR1 MNHNY and CDR2 SVGAGI (reference sequence). Trimming shortened V by 2 bases and J by 6 bases, and 5 bases separated the two germline ends. The CDR3 sequence: CASSYGPNEQFF. CDR3 DNA sequence: TGTGCCAGCAGTTACGGGCCCAATGAGCAGTTCTTC.

The chain uses TRBV7-9 and TRBJ1-3, with 8 bases matching TRBD1. The ends lost 5 bases at V and 3 bases at J; junction bases unmatched: 3. The CDR3 consists of 14 residues. Germline values: CDR1 SEHNR, CDR2 FQNEAQ (reference sequence). The CDR3 DNA is TGTGCCAGCAGCCTGACAGGGGTTGGAAACACCATATATTTT. Protein: CASSLTGVGNTIYF.

The chain employs TRBV6-1 and TRBJ1-2; D is possibly TRBD1 (6 bases). CDR1 and CDR2 (germline): MNHNS, SASEGT. V was clipped by 1 base and J by 4 bases, with 7 bases between them. This CDR3 is built from 13 residues. CDR3 DNA sequence: TGTGCCAGCAGTGAAGGGACAGTCTATGGCTACACCTTC. Amino acid sequence: CASSEGTVYGYTF.

This chain uses TRBV28 with TRBJ1-5; TRBD1 agrees at 7 bases. The CDR3 is 14 amino acids. CDR1 and CDR2 (germline): MDHEN, SYDVKM. V lost 5 bases, J lost 7 bases, and 8 bases stayed unmatched. The CDR3 bases are TGTGCCAGCAGTGCGGAGGGGGCGCGACAGCCCCAGCATTTT. This codes for CASSAEGARQPQHF.

V and J are TRBV9 and TRBJ2-5, with 7 bases aligning to TRBD2. The CDR3 spans 14 residues. Germline V gene lookup returns CDR1 SGDLS and CDR2 YYNGEE. J gave up 1 base and V 3 bases, and 3 bases lay outside the gene matches. CDR3 sequence (DNA): TGTGCCAGCAGCGATAGCGGGTCCCAAGAGACCCAGTACTTC. It is translated as CASSDSGSQETQYF.

This clonotype was detected once. The chain links TRBV6-7 to TRBJ2-2; D gene ambiguous. TRBV6-7 falls under the ORF class, with uncertain function. Trimming removed 2 bases from V and 0 bases from J, with 10 bases in between. The CDR3 has 16 residues. This CDR3 is CASSYNQATNTGELFF. DNA for the CDR3: TGTGCCAGCAGTTACAACCAGGCCACGAACACCGGGGAGCTGTTTTTT.

This rearrangement joins TRBV4-1 to TRBJ2-3; 7 bases map to TRBD2. Germline V lookup: CDR1 MGHRA, CDR2 YSYEKL. The junction had 7 bases not matched to a gene; V was cut back by 0 bases and J by 4 bases. The CDR3 extends over 16 amino acids. The CDR3 protein is CASSQDRLASSDTQYF. CDR3 DNA: TGCGCCAGCAGCCAAGATCGACTAGCCAGTTCAGATACGCAGTATTTT.